These 14 T cell receptor beta chains were sequenced from one sample in a study of radiotherapy plus CTLA-4 blockade in lung cancer. The method was immunoSEQ multiplex PCR; TCRdb's version includes in-frame clones alone and lacks a portion of them. The sample holds tens of thousands of clones, 84% seen once. This specimen was peripheral blood, taken from a patient treated with radiotherapy plus ipilimumab. The receptors stem from a human donor with non-small cell lung cancer whose response to radiotherapy plus ipilimumab could not be evaluated.

The gene calls are TRBV28 and TRBJ2-7; the match to TRBD2 covers 11 bases. The germline V gene has CDR1 MDHEN and CDR2 SYDVKM. With V trimmed by 6 bases and J by 4 bases, 5 bases remained unmatched. This CDR3 spans 14 amino acids. For the CDR3, the DNA is TGTGCCAGCAGCTCAGGGACTAGCGGATACGAGCAGTACTTC. Its protein product is CASSSGTSGYEQYF.

With regard to this clone: The identical CDR3 is also encoded by other nucleotide sequences in the sample. The chain is built from TRBV5-4 and TRBJ1-2; the D is unclear. Between the trimmed V and J ends, which lost 0 bases and 4 bases, there was a span of 10 bases. The CDR3 has 14 amino acids. Germline lookup yields CDR1 SGHNT and CDR2 YYREEE (reference sequence). CDR3 protein: CASSLGGFTYGYTF. The CDR3 nucleotides read TGTGCCAGCAGCTTGGGAGGGTTCACCTATGGCTACACCTTC.

V usage is TRBV4-2 and J usage is TRBJ1-2; 7 bases match TRBD1. The CDR3 sequence is 18 residues long. The junction had 18 bases not matched to a gene; V was cut back by 3 bases and J by 5 bases. Germline CDR1 reads LGHNA; CDR2 reads YNFKEQ. This CDR3 is CASSQPGQTIIDGYGYTF. CDR3 bases: TGTGCCAGCAGCCAGCCGGGACAGACGATTATTGATGGGTATGGCTACACCTTC.

This clone came up a few times. The chain employs TRBV7-8 and TRBJ2-7; D is possibly TRBD2 (6 bases). V was pared by 6 bases and J by 1 base, with 13 bases between. Germline values: CDR1 SGHVS, CDR2 FQNEAQ. The CDR3 is 14 amino acids. The CDR3 nucleotides are TGTGCCAGCAGTCGCCGACTAGAGTCCTACGAGCAGTACTTC. It is translated as CASSRRLESYEQYF. The variable domain in full, with the rest retrieved from reference TRBV7-8 and TRBJ2-7, is GAGVSQSPRYKVAKRGQDVALRCDPISGHVSLFWYQQALGQGPEFLTYFQNEAQLDKSGLPSDRFFAERPEGSVSTLKIQRTQQEDSAVYLCASSRRLESYEQYFGPGTRLTVT.

The V and J genes are TRBV7-2 and TRBJ2-1, with D maybe TRBD1 (6 bases). The germline V and J ends were trimmed by 8 bases and 9 bases, with 14 bases remaining between them. There are 12 residues in the CDR3. Germline V gene data show CDR1 as SGHTA and CDR2 as FQGNSA. CDR3 residues: CASSRTGLEQFF. The CDR3 DNA sequence: TGTGCCAGCTCCCGAACAGGGCTTGAGCAGTTCTTC.

This chain connects TRBV2 to TRBJ1-5; 9 bases line up with TRBD1. This CDR3 has 16 residues. Germline assignment: CDR1 SNHLY and CDR2 FYNNEI. Trimming at V came to 6 bases and at J to 2 bases, leaving 8 bases not matched to a gene. CDR3 sequence reads: CASSLGQGKGNQPQHF. CDR3 nucleotides: TGTGCCAGCAGCTTGGGACAGGGTAAGGGCAATCAGCCCCAGCATTTT. The full variable domain, rest sourced from reference TRBV2 and TRBJ1-5, is EPEVTQTPSHQVTQMGQEVILRCVPISNHLYFYWYRQILGQKVEFLVSFYNNEISEKSEIFDDQFSVERPDGSNFTLKIRSTKLEDSAMYFCASSLGQGKGNQPQHFGDGTRLSIL.

The J gene is TRBJ2-7, the V gene TRBV15, with TRBD1 matching over 9 bases. CDR1 and CDR2 from the germline V gene are LNHNV and YYDKDF (reference sequence). This CDR3 comprises 15 residues. Unmatched junction bases numbered 9, after V lost 5 bases and J lost 4 bases. This chain's CDR3 is CATSGRTGATYEQYF. In nucleotides, the CDR3 is TGTGCCACCAGCGGGAGGACAGGGGCAACTTACGAGCAGTACTTC.

This chain uses TRBV5-1 with TRBJ2-7; TRBD1 aligns across 8 bases. Germline assignment: CDR1 SGHRS and CDR2 YFSETQ. The J segment lost 2 bases and the V segment lost 0 bases, leaving 4 bases of the junction unmatched. This CDR3 spans 15 amino acids. CDR3 in DNA: TGCGCCAGCAGCTTGGGGACAGGGTCTACCTACGAGCAGTACTTC. Translating it yields CASSLGTGSTYEQYF.

V usage is TRBV4-3 and J usage is TRBJ1-1, with 7 bases lining up with TRBD1. The trim removed 4 bases at V and 5 bases at J, leaving 4 bases unmatched. The CDR3 extends over 13 amino acids. Germline-derived CDR1 and CDR2 are LGHNA and YSLEER. The CDR3 protein is CASSLTGVTEAFF. DNA for the CDR3: TGCGCCAGCAGCCTTACAGGGGTGACTGAAGCTTTCTTT.

The rearrangement links TRBV9 to TRBJ1-3; maybe TRBD1 (6 bases). The CDR3 runs to 17 residues. Per the germline V gene, CDR1 is SGDLS and CDR2 is YYNGEE. Trimming cost V 4 bases and J 0 bases, with 17 bases left between them. The CDR3 sequence is CASSIKPGHSSGNTIYF. In DNA, the CDR3 is TGTGCCAGCAGCATCAAACCGGGACACAGCTCTGGAAACACCATATATTTT.

The rearrangement links TRBV5-1 to TRBJ2-7; weak D call: TRBD1 (6 bases). V gave up 4 bases and J gave up 4 bases, with 9 bases separating them. This CDR3 has 12 amino acids. Germline V gene data show CDR1 as SGHRS and CDR2 as YFSETQ. The CDR3 coding sequence is TGCGCCAGCAGCATACAGGGTTACGAGCAGTACTTC. This encodes CASSIQGYEQYF.

The chain employs TRBV6-6 and TRBJ1-2; the D gene is possibly TRBD1 (6 bases). The germline V and J ends were trimmed by 0 bases and 8 bases, with 13 bases remaining between them. The CDR3 runs to 14 residues. The germline V gene has CDR1 MNHNY and CDR2 SVGAGI (reference sequence). The CDR3 loop is CASSYSAGEKGYTF. The CDR3 DNA reads TGTGCCAGCAGTTACTCGGCAGGGGAGAAGGGCTACACCTTC.

This clone occurred a few times. CDR3 in DNA: TGCAGCGTTGGGTATGGGGGGACGGGGAACACTGAAGCTTTCTTT. It translates to CSVGYGGTGNTEAFF. V and J are TRBV29-1 and TRBJ1-1; D is perhaps TRBD1 (5 bases). Germline loops: CDR1 SQVTM, CDR2 ANQGSEA. The CDR3 covers 15 residues. Deletions cut 4 bases from V and 1 base from J, with 16 bases between.

The chain recombines TRBV7-8 with TRBJ1-5, with D possibly being TRBD1 (5 bases). V was pared by 0 bases and J by 7 bases, with 7 bases between. Germline-derived CDR1 and CDR2 are SGHVS and FQNEAQ. CDR3 length: 13 amino acids. CDR3 DNA: TGTGCCAGCAGCTTAGCCGACAGCCAGCCCCAGCATTTT. The encoded protein is CASSLADSQPQHF.